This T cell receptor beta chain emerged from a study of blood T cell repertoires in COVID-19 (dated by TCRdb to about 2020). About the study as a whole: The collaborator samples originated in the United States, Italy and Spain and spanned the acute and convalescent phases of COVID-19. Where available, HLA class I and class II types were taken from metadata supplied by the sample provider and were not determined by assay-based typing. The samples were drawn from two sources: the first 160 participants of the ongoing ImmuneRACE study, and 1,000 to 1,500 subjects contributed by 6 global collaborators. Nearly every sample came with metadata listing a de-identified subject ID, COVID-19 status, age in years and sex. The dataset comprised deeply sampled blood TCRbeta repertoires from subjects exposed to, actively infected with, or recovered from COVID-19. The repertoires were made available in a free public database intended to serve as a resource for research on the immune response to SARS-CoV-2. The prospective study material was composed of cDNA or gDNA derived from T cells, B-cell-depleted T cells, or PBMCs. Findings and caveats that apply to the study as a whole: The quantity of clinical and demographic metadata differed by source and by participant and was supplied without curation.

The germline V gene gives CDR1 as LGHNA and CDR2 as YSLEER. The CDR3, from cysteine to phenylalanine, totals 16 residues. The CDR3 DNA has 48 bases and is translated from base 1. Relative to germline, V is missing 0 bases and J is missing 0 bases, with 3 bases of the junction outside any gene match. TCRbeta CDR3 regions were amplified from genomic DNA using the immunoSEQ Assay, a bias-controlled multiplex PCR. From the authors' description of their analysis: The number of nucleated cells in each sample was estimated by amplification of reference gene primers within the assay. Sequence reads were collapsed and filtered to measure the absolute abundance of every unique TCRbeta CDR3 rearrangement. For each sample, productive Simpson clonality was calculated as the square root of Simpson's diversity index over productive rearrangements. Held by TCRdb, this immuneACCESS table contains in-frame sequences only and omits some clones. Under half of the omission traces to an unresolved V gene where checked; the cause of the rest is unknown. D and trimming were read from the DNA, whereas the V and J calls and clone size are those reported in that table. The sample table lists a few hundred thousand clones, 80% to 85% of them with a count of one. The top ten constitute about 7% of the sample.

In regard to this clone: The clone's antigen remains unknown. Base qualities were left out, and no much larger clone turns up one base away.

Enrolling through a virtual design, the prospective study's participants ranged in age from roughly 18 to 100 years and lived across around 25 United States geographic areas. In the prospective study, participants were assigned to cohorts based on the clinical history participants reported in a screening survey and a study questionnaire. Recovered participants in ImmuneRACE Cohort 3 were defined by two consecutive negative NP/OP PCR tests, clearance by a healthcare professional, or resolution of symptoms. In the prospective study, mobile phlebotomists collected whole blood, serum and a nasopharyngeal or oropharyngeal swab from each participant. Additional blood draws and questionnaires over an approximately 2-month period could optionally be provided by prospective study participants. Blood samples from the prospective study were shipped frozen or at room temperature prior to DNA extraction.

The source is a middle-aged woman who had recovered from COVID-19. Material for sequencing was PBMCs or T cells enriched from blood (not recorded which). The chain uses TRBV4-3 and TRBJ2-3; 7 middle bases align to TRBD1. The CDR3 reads CASSQEGTASTDTQYF. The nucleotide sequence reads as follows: TGCGCCAGCAGCCAAGAGGGGACAGCTAGCACAGATACGCAGTATTTT.